This entry is about one TCR beta chain. The time point: blood at routine non-recurrence follow-up after resection. Unsorted whole RNA of tumor, nontumor lung or frozen PBMC was sequenced. TCRdb used MiXCR to reprocess the 5' RACE reads, holding one entry per CDR3 protein. The sample lists approximately 56,000 distinct CDR3 sequences, under 8% occurring once. The sample belongs to a study of spatial heterogeneity in lung cancer. As for the study in general: About two years after resection was the median timing of the follow-up PBMC samples, which were sequenced when available.

Germline CDR1 reads LNHNV; CDR2 reads YYDKDF (reference sequence). There are 15 residues in the CDR3. The J segment lost 2 bases and the V segment lost 0 bases, leaving 3 bases of the junction unmatched. The sequence was collected from a female donor with early-stage non-small cell lung cancer. J is TRBJ2-5 and V is TRBV15; 7 positions agree with TRBD2. The sequenced sample was PBMCs, obtained at follow-up. The CDR3 protein is CATSRDPAGQETQYF. For the CDR3, the DNA is TGTGCCACCAGCAGAGATCCAGCGGGGCAAGAGACCCAGTACTTC.